The present entry profiles one T cell receptor (beta chain) with its context. Its matching antigen is unknown. The CDR3 length is 15 residues. The germline V gene encodes CDR1 SGHRS and CDR2 YFSETQ. Losses at the gene ends were 1 base for V and 0 bases for J; bases not matched to a gene: 2. TCRdb keeps only in-frame clones here, not all; method: immunoSEQ multiplex PCR. The sample has more than 12,000 clones, about four fifths seen once. The data were taken from a study of T cells in localized non-small cell lung cancer. Notes on the study in general: The appearance of a median 57 of the top 100 tumor clones was seen in adjacent lung.

This clonotype was sampled from a female donor aged 60 or older with stage I squamous cell lung carcinoma. This specimen consisted of peripheral blood, obtained before any cancer treatment. The chain links TRBV5-1 to TRBJ2-3, with 7 bases that match TRBD2. CDR3 coding DNA: TGCGCCAGCAGCTTGACTAGCGAGAGCACAGATACGCAGTATTTT. This sequence encodes CASSLTSESTDTQYF.